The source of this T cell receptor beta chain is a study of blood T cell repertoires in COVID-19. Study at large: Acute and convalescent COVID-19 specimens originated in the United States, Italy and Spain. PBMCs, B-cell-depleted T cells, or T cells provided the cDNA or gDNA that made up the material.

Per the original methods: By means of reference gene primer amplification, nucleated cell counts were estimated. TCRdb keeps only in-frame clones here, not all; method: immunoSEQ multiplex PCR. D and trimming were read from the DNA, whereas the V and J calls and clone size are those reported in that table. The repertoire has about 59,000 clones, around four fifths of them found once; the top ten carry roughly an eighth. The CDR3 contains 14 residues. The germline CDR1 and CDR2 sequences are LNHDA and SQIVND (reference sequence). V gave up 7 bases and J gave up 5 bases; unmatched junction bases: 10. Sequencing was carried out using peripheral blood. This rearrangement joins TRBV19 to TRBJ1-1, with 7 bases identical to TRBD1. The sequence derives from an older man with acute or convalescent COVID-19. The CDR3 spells CASKEGAVGTEAFF. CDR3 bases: TGTGCCAGTAAGGAGGGGGCGGTGGGAACTGAAGCTTTCTTT. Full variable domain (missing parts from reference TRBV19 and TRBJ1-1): DGGITQSPKYLFRKEGQNVTLSCEQNLNHDAMYWYRQDPGQGLRLIYYSQIVNDFQKGDIAEGYSVSREKKESFPLTVTSAQKNPTAFYLCASKEGAVGTEAFFGQGTRLTVV.